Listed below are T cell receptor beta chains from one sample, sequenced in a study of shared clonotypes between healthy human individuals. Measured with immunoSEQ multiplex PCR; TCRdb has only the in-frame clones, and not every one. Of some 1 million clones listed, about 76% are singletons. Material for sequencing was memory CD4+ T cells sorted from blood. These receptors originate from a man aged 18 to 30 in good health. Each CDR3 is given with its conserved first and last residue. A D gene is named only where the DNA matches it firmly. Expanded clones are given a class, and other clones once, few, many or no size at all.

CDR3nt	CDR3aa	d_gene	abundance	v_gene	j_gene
TGTGCCAGCAGTGTACAGAACGCGAACACCGGGGAGCTGTTTTTT	CASSVQNANTGELFF	NA	NA	TRBV2	TRBJ2-2
TGTGCCAGCACCCCCCCTGGACATTTCTACGAGCAGTACTTC	CASTPPGHFYEQYF	NA	once	TRBV28	TRBJ2-7
TGTGCCAGCAGCTTGGCCTCTATGGGGTCGGGTGAAAAACTGTTTTTT	CASSLASMGSGEKLFF	NA	NA	TRBV5-6	TRBJ1-4
TGTGCCAGCAGTCCACGGGCGGGACATGATGGAAACACCATATATTTT	CASSPRAGHDGNTIYF	NA	NA	TRBV6-6	TRBJ1-3
TGTGCCTGGAGTGAACTAACCGGCTATGGCTACACCTTC	CAWSELTGYGYTF	NA	NA	TRBV30	TRBJ1-2
TGTGCCAGCAGCACGACAGGGGGCTTAAGCACTGAAGCTTTCTTT	CASSTTGGLSTEAFF	TRBD1	few	TRBV6-5	TRBJ1-1
TGCGCCAGCAGCCAAGAGTCCCAACTTTCTGGAAACACCATATATTTT	CASSQESQLSGNTIYF	NA	NA	TRBV4-1	TRBJ1-3
TGTGCCAGCAGCAAGACAGCGGGAGGGCCCACAGATACGCAGTATTTT	CASSKTAGGPTDTQYF	TRBD2	few	TRBV7-9	TRBJ2-3
TGTGCCACCAGCGGGATTTGGACAGGGGCTGAGCAGTTCTTC	CATSGIWTGAEQFF	TRBD1	NA	TRBV15	TRBJ2-1
TGTGCCACCAGCAGGGGGGGGCAAACTAATGAAAAACTGTTTTTT	CATSRGGQTNEKLFF	NA	NA	TRBV15	TRBJ1-4
TGTGCCAGCAGCACGACTAGCGGGACCACAGATACGCAGTATTTT	CASSTTSGTTDTQYF	TRBD2	once	TRBV5-4	TRBJ2-3
TGTGCCAGCAGTGAAACCTCTGGGGGAACCACAGATACGCAGTATTTT	CASSETSGGTTDTQYF	NA	NA	TRBV6-1	TRBJ2-3
TGCAGCGTTGATAGGGGTAGGGAGACCCAGTACTTC	CSVDRGRETQYF	NA	NA	TRBV29-1	TRBJ2-5
TGTGCCAGCAGCCATTCTTCGAAACGCAATTCACCCCTCCACTTT	CASSHSSKRNSPLHF	NA	NA	TRBV14	TRBJ1-6
TGCAGCGTTGAGACCAGAGGCGGAGTGCCTGAAGCTTTCTTT	CSVETRGGVPEAFF	NA	NA	TRBV29-1	TRBJ1-1
TGTGCCATGGGATTGAACACCGGGGAGCTGTTTTTT	CAMGLNTGELFF	NA	NA	TRBV10-3	TRBJ2-2
TGCGCCAGCAGCTTCGGACAGGGAACTTTAGAAGCTTTCTTT	CASSFGQGTLEAFF	TRBD1	few	TRBV5-1	TRBJ1-1
TGTGCCAGTGCCCTGAACACTGAAGCTTTCTTT	CASALNTEAFF	NA	once	TRBV19	TRBJ1-1
TGTGCCAGTCATCAAGGAGATACGCAGTATTTT	CASHQGDTQYF	NA	many	TRBV6-5	TRBJ2-3
TGTGCCAGCAGCCCAATAGGACAGGGCCAAGAGACCCAGTACTTC	CASSPIGQGQETQYF	TRBD1	NA	TRBV4-2	TRBJ2-5
TGTGCCAGCCCCTGGGGCGATGGCTACACCTTC	CASPWGDGYTF	NA	NA	TRBV27	TRBJ1-2
TGTGCCAGCAGTCCAGGGTCCTCTGGAAACACCATATATTTT	CASSPGSSGNTIYF	NA	NA	TRBV11-2	TRBJ1-3
TGTGCCAGCAGCGTCGCGGACAGGGCTTACGAGCAGTACTTC	CASSVADRAYEQYF	TRBD1	NA	TRBV5-6	TRBJ2-7
TGTGCCAGCAGAGAGCGGGAGACCGGGGAGCTGTTTTTT	CASRERETGELFF	TRBD2	NA	TRBV2	TRBJ2-2
TGCGCCAGCAGCTTGGTTGGCGACCCCTGGGGGGAGACCCAGTACTTC	CASSLVGDPWGETQYF	NA	NA	TRBV5-1	TRBJ2-5
TGTGCCAGCAGAGGTCCTTTTATAACCCAGTACTTC	CASRGPFITQYF	NA	NA	TRBV2	TRBJ2-5
TGTGCCAGCAGCGTAGGAACCAGCGGGGTTGTAGATACGCAGTATTTT	CASSVGTSGVVDTQYF	TRBD2	NA	TRBV9	TRBJ2-3
TGTGCCAGCAGCGAGAGGGGCCCCCGGGACAAAGGCGGGGAGCTGTTTTTT	CASSERGPRDKGGELFF	NA	NA	TRBV9	TRBJ2-2
TGTGCCAGCACCTACGACACGGGAAACACCATATATTTT	CASTYDTGNTIYF	NA	NA	TRBV6-6	TRBJ1-3
TGTGCCAGCTCCTACAGAATACAAGAGACCCAGTACTTC	CASSYRIQETQYF	NA	once	TRBV18	TRBJ2-5
TGTGCCAGCAGCCCGTTGGGCTCTGGGGCCAACGTCCTGACTTTC	CASSPLGSGANVLTF	NA	NA	TRBV7-2	TRBJ2-6
TGTGCCAGCAGCCCGACAGGGCAGGGGGAGACCCAGTACTTC	CASSPTGQGETQYF	TRBD1	NA	TRBV5-4	TRBJ2-5
TGTGCCAGCTCACCACCTGGGGGCGGGCCTCAAGGGAACACTGAAGCTTTCTTT	CASSPPGGGPQGNTEAFF	NA	NA	TRBV18	TRBJ1-1
TGTGCCTGGAAAGGACTAGGGGAGACCCAGTACTTC	CAWKGLGETQYF	TRBD2	NA	TRBV30	TRBJ2-5
TGTGCCAGCTCACCTACGGCAGGGACTTGGGGCTACACCTTC	CASSPTAGTWGYTF	NA	once	TRBV18	TRBJ1-2
TGTGCCAGCAGCTTGGGACAGGGAGGCCGATCGTGGGAGCAGTACTTC	CASSLGQGGRSWEQYF	TRBD1	NA	TRBV7-9	TRBJ2-7
TGTGCCACCAGCAGAGATTGGGGACACACCGGGGAGCTGTTTTTT	CATSRDWGHTGELFF	NA	NA	TRBV15	TRBJ2-2
TGCGCCAGCAGCCCCCACGGGTCCTACGAGCAGTACTTC	CASSPHGSYEQYF	NA	few	TRBV4-1	TRBJ2-7
TGCGCCAACCCAACGGACAGGGGAAATGGCTACACCTTC	CANPTDRGNGYTF	TRBD1	NA	TRBV5-1	TRBJ1-2
TGTGCCAGCAGCTTAGGGGGTTTTGTCGGGGAGCAGTTCTTC	CASSLGGFVGEQFF	NA	NA	TRBV7-6	TRBJ2-1
TGCAGCCTACTACCTTGGGACAGGGTCTACCACACAGATACGCAGTATTTT	CSLLPWDRVYHTDTQYF	TRBD1	NA	TRBV29-1	TRBJ2-3
TGTGCCATTAGCAGGGGCTGGGAGACCTACGAGCAGTACTTC	CAISRGWETYEQYF	NA	few	TRBV10-3	TRBJ2-7
TGTGCCAGCAGCTTAGTGGTGGGGGGGGTCAATGAGCAGTTCTTC	CASSLVVGGVNEQFF	TRBD2	few	TRBV11-2	TRBJ2-1
TGCGCCAGCAGCCAAGAAGGGAACCAACAAGAGACCCAGTACTTC	CASSQEGNQQETQYF	NA	NA	TRBV4-3	TRBJ2-5
TGCGCCAGCAGCTTGGAGGCAGGGACCACCGGGGAGCTGTTTTTT	CASSLEAGTTGELFF	NA	NA	TRBV5-1	TRBJ2-2
TGCGCCAGCAGCTCGGACTCTAACTATGGCTACACCTTC	CASSSDSNYGYTF	NA	NA	TRBV5-1	TRBJ1-2
TGTGCCAGCAGTTTAGCCGGGCCCCGTTACGAGCAGTACTTC	CASSLAGPRYEQYF	NA	NA	TRBV28	TRBJ2-7
TGTGCCAGCAGTAAAAGTGGGGTTAAGGCTAATGAAAAACTGTTTTTT	CASSKSGVKANEKLFF	NA	NA	TRBV28	TRBJ1-4
TGCGCCAGCAGCTTGGTCGGAGGAACCTACGAGCAGTACTTC	CASSLVGGTYEQYF	NA	NA	TRBV5-1	TRBJ2-7
TGTGCCAGCATTGGGGGGCGAGGGACCGGGGAGCTGTTTTTT	CASIGGRGTGELFF	NA	NA	TRBV28	TRBJ2-2
TGTGCCAGCAGTTACTCGACAGGGAAAAATTCACCCCTCCACTTT	CASSYSTGKNSPLHF	TRBD1	NA	TRBV6-6	TRBJ1-6
TGCGCCAGCAGGGGAACGGGGGAGAGCGAGCAGTACTTC	CASRGTGESEQYF	NA	NA	TRBV10-1	TRBJ2-7
TGTGCCAGCAGCTTGTCCCCCATCACGCAGTTCTTC	CASSLSPITQFF	NA	NA	TRBV7-2	TRBJ2-1
TGTGCCAGCAGTGAATGTGGGGGACCCCGGTTTTGGTACCAGCCCCAGCATTTT	CASSECGGPRFWYQPQHF	NA	NA	TRBV25-1	TRBJ1-5
TGCGCCACTCGTTTGGAAGAGGGAACAGATACGCAGTATTTT	CATRLEEGTDTQYF	NA	NA	TRBV5-1	TRBJ2-3
TGTGCCAGTAAGGACAGCTGGAACGGAAACACCATATATTTT	CASKDSWNGNTIYF	NA	once	TRBV19	TRBJ1-3
TGTGCCAGCATGACGGGGGGGTCCTACAATGAGCAGTTCTTC	CASMTGGSYNEQFF	TRBD2	NA	TRBV28	TRBJ2-1